Listed below are T cell receptor beta chains from one sample, sequenced in a study of blood T cells in healthy people across ages. TCRdb reprocessed the 5' RACE reads via MiXCR and lists one record per CDR3 protein. The sample holds about 1.6 million distinct CDR3 sequences, about 32% seen once. The sample was blood. These receptor sequences come from a woman aged 25 to 45 in good health. Each CDR3 is given with its conserved first and last residue. Fields, in order: D gene, clone size, J gene, V gene, CDR3 protein, CDR3 DNA. The D gene is left open where the match is weak. Not every row has a clone size; where given, it reads once, few, many or a size class.

d_call: .
clone_size: .
j_call: TRBJ2-7
v_call: TRBV6-5
cdr3_aa: CASSLSPPTVAPRYEQYF
cdr3_nt: TGTGCCAGCAGTTTATCACCACCGACCGTTGCCCCCAGGTACGAGCAGTACTTC

d_call: .
clone_size: many
j_call: TRBJ2-7
v_call: TRBV27
cdr3_aa: CASKGALLEGASYEQYF
cdr3_nt: TGTGCCAGCAAAGGGGCCTTGTTGGAGGGGGCCTCCTACGAGCAGTACTTC

d_call: TRBD1
clone_size: .
j_call: TRBJ2-7
v_call: TRBV6-1
cdr3_aa: CASSIIRTGVLYEQYF
cdr3_nt: TGTGCCAGCAGTATTATCAGGACAGGGGTTCTCTACGAGCAGTACTTC

d_call: .
clone_size: many
j_call: TRBJ2-1
v_call: TRBV16
cdr3_aa: CASSRTGVSNEQFF
cdr3_nt: TGTGCCAGCAGCCGGACGGGAGTTAGCAATGAGCAGTTCTTC

d_call: TRBD2
clone_size: few
j_call: TRBJ2-1
v_call: TRBV10-3
cdr3_aa: CAIGLAGDSYNEQFF
cdr3_nt: TGTGCCATCGGACTAGCGGGGGACTCCTACAATGAGCAGTTCTTC

d_call: .
clone_size: .
j_call: TRBJ1-4
v_call: TRBV25-1
cdr3_aa: CASSESEDLLAELFF
cdr3_nt: TGTGCCAGCAGTGAATCCGAGGATCTCCTCGCGGAACTGTTTTTT

d_call: TRBD1
clone_size: .
j_call: TRBJ2-7
v_call: TRBV2
cdr3_aa: CASKGGTGSYEQYF
cdr3_nt: TGTGCCAGCAAGGGCGGGACAGGCTCCTACGAGCAGTACTTC

d_call: .
clone_size: .
j_call: TRBJ2-7
v_call: TRBV28
cdr3_aa: CASQTRSYEQYF
cdr3_nt: TGTGCCAGCCAGACCCGTTCCTACGAGCAGTACTTC

d_call: TRBD2
clone_size: .
j_call: TRBJ2-3
v_call: TRBV6-5
cdr3_aa: CASSYSGLAGEHTQYF
cdr3_nt: TGTGCCAGCAGTTACTCTGGACTAGCGGGGGAGCATACGCAGTATTTT

d_call: TRBD2
clone_size: few
j_call: TRBJ2-7
v_call: TRBV7-9
cdr3_aa: CASSWGGTSDEQYF
cdr3_nt: TGTGCCAGCAGCTGGGGGGGGACTAGCGACGAGCAGTACTTC

d_call: .
clone_size: .
j_call: TRBJ1-1
v_call: TRBV20-1
cdr3_aa: CSARNSQGLNTEAFF
cdr3_nt: TGCAGTGCTCGGAACTCACAGGGATTGAACACTGAAGCTTTCTTT

d_call: .
clone_size: once
j_call: TRBJ1-6
v_call: TRBV19
cdr3_aa: CASSIQGPYNSPLHF
cdr3_nt: TGTGCCAGTAGTATTCAAGGACCCTATAATTCACCCCTCCACTTT

d_call: .
clone_size: .
j_call: TRBJ2-1
v_call: TRBV21-1
cdr3_aa: CASGHRVCEQFF
cdr3_nt: TGTGCCAGCGGCCACAGGGTGTGTGAGCAGTTCTTC

d_call: .
clone_size: few
j_call: TRBJ2-4
v_call: TRBV10-3
cdr3_aa: CAISESGGEDIQYF
cdr3_nt: TGTGCCATCAGTGAGTCGGGGGGAGAGGACATTCAGTACTTC

d_call: .
clone_size: .
j_call: TRBJ2-7
v_call: TRBV4-2
cdr3_aa: CASSHGEGGESDQNEQYF
cdr3_nt: TGTGCCAGCAGCCACGGAGAGGGGGGGGAGAGTGATCAAAACGAGCAGTACTTC

d_call: TRBD2
clone_size: many
j_call: TRBJ2-1
v_call: TRBV20-1
cdr3_aa: CSASWPGKRGNNEQFF
cdr3_nt: TGCAGTGCTAGTTGGCCAGGGAAGCGGGGCAACAATGAGCAGTTCTTC

d_call: TRBD1
clone_size: .
j_call: TRBJ1-2
v_call: TRBV7-2
cdr3_aa: CASSSWTGGGYTF
cdr3_nt: TGTGCCAGCAGCTCCTGGACAGGGGGAGGCTACACCTTC

d_call: TRBD2
clone_size: few
j_call: TRBJ2-1
v_call: TRBV7-2
cdr3_aa: CASSLRTSGTTTYNEQFF
cdr3_nt: TGTGCCAGCAGTTTGAGGACTAGCGGGACCACCACCTACAATGAGCAGTTCTTC

d_call: TRBD2
clone_size: .
j_call: TRBJ2-1
v_call: TRBV20-1
cdr3_aa: CSARALAGALDEQFF
cdr3_nt: TGCAGTGCTAGAGCCTTAGCGGGGGCTCTGGATGAGCAGTTCTTC

d_call: .
clone_size: .
j_call: TRBJ2-7
v_call: TRBV20-1
cdr3_aa: CSASATIYEQYF
cdr3_nt: TGCAGTGCTAGCGCGACGATATACGAGCAGTACTTC

d_call: .
clone_size: few
j_call: TRBJ2-1
v_call: TRBV5-1
cdr3_aa: CASSLVGLAINEQFF
cdr3_nt: TGCGCCAGCAGCTTGGTGGGGCTAGCCATCAATGAGCAGTTCTTC

d_call: TRBD2
clone_size: .
j_call: TRBJ2-7
v_call: TRBV20-1
cdr3_aa: CSARETSGRGFRNEQYF
cdr3_nt: TGCAGTGCTAGAGAGACTAGCGGGAGGGGTTTTAGAAATGAGCAGTACTTC

d_call: TRBD2
clone_size: .
j_call: TRBJ2-1
v_call: TRBV2
cdr3_aa: CASSAVAGGHEQFF
cdr3_nt: TGTGCCAGCAGTGCGGTAGCGGGGGGGCACGAGCAGTTCTTC

d_call: .
clone_size: .
j_call: TRBJ1-2
v_call: TRBV7-3
cdr3_aa: CASSLTDETYYGYTF
cdr3_nt: TGTGCCAGCAGCTTGACCGACGAGACTTACTATGGCTACACCTTC

d_call: .
clone_size: .
j_call: TRBJ2-7
v_call: TRBV30
cdr3_aa: CAWSVGGTTYEQYF
cdr3_nt: TGTGCCTGGAGTGTAGGTGGCACCACCTACGAGCAGTACTTC

d_call: .
clone_size: many
j_call: TRBJ2-7
v_call: TRBV5-1
cdr3_aa: CASSWADSGLGYYEQYF
cdr3_nt: TGCGCCAGCAGCTGGGCGGACAGTGGATTAGGGTATTACGAGCAGTACTTC

d_call: .
clone_size: many
j_call: TRBJ2-7
v_call: TRBV28
cdr3_aa: CASSSGDEQYF
cdr3_nt: TGTGCCAGCAGCTCGGGAGACGAGCAGTACTTC

d_call: .
clone_size: .
j_call: TRBJ2-7
v_call: TRBV30
cdr3_aa: CAWSLGVPYEQYF
cdr3_nt: TGTGCCTGGAGTTTGGGGGTTCCCTACGAGCAGTACTTC

d_call: .
clone_size: .
j_call: TRBJ2-3
v_call: TRBV7-9
cdr3_aa: CASSAATDTQYF
cdr3_nt: TGTGCCAGCAGCGCCGCCACAGATACGCAGTATTTT

d_call: .
clone_size: .
j_call: TRBJ1-2
v_call: TRBV29-1
cdr3_aa: CSVEPFPPNYGYTF
cdr3_nt: TGCAGCGTTGAACCGTTCCCGCCCAACTATGGCTACACCTTC

d_call: .
clone_size: few
j_call: TRBJ1-1
v_call: TRBV29-1
cdr3_aa: CSFTRTNTEAFF
cdr3_nt: TGCAGCTTCACTCGGACGAACACTGAAGCTTTCTTT

d_call: .
clone_size: few
j_call: TRBJ2-3
v_call: TRBV3-1
cdr3_aa: CASTEWGATDTQYF
cdr3_nt: TGTGCCAGCACCGAATGGGGGGCCACAGATACGCAGTATTTT

d_call: .
clone_size: .
j_call: TRBJ1-6
v_call: TRBV20-1
cdr3_aa: CSARRDPGSPLHF
cdr3_nt: TGCAGTGCGAGGAGGGACCCGGGTTCACCCCTCCACTTT

d_call: TRBD1
clone_size: few
j_call: TRBJ1-2
v_call: TRBV5-5
cdr3_aa: CASSTDRGDGYTF
cdr3_nt: TGTGCCAGCAGCACCGACAGGGGTGATGGCTACACCTTC

d_call: .
clone_size: .
j_call: TRBJ1-5
v_call: TRBV20-1
cdr3_aa: CSAKGVGQPQHF
cdr3_nt: TGCAGTGCTAAGGGGGTGGGTCAGCCCCAGCATTTT

d_call: TRBD1
clone_size: many
j_call: TRBJ2-3
v_call: TRBV29-1
cdr3_aa: CSVRRGDTQYF
cdr3_nt: TGCAGCGTTCGCAGGGGGGATACGCAGTATTTT

d_call: TRBD1
clone_size: .
j_call: TRBJ1-2
v_call: TRBV6-1
cdr3_aa: CASSEGAGGPSNYGYTF
cdr3_nt: TGTGCCAGCAGTGAAGGAGCAGGGGGCCCCTCTAACTATGGCTACACCTTC

d_call: .
clone_size: .
j_call: TRBJ2-5
v_call: TRBV6-5
cdr3_aa: CASSYSKAGKETQYF
cdr3_nt: TGTGCCAGCAGTTACTCGAAAGCGGGCAAAGAGACCCAGTACTTC

d_call: TRBD2
clone_size: .
j_call: TRBJ2-1
v_call: TRBV27
cdr3_aa: CASRASGGLSSYNERFF
cdr3_nt: TGTGCCAGCAGGGCCAGCGGGGGCCTGAGCTCCTACAATGAGCGGTTCTTC

d_call: TRBD1
clone_size: many
j_call: TRBJ2-7
v_call: TRBV5-5
cdr3_aa: CASSYTPGQAYEQYF
cdr3_nt: TGTGCCAGCAGTTATACGCCGGGACAGGCCTACGAGCAGTACTTC

d_call: .
clone_size: few
j_call: TRBJ1-2
v_call: TRBV4-1
cdr3_aa: CASSQITGAPSYGYTF
cdr3_nt: TGCGCCAGCAGCCAGATCACAGGAGCCCCCTCCTATGGCTACACCTTC

d_call: .
clone_size: .
j_call: TRBJ1-2
v_call: TRBV25-1
cdr3_aa: CASSGRGGVSGYTF
cdr3_nt: TGTGCCAGCAGTGGACGGGGGGGGGTTAGTGGCTACACCTTC